The sequence of this T cell receptor (beta chain) was determined in a study of T cell repertoires in cytomegalovirus infection. The wider study: Shared public TCR beta signatures pointed to both CMV infection and a matching HLA type. Findings of the study overall: There were HLA-C-restricted CMV-specific TCR beta clonotypes dominating the ex vivo response.

CDR1 is SGHTA and CDR2 is FQGNSA in the germline V gene. The CDR3 sequence is 14 residues long. V lost 5 bases to trimming and J lost 0 bases, with 11 bases between them. A note on this clonotype: Its target is not known.

TCRdb itself ran the reads through MiXCR, one entry per CDR3 protein. This sample yields 200,000 to 250,000 distinct CDR3 sequences, of which 22% are seen a single time; around a sixth belongs to the top ten. The chain has TRBV7-2 and TRBJ2-7; tentatively, D is TRBD1 (6 bases). The receptor's source is a human donor in good health (CMV status not recorded). Some clones in this sample may be carry-over from other donors' samples. Sequencing was done on a sample of CD8+ T cells from PBMCs. The CDR3 nucleotides read TGTGCCAGCAGCACCAAAGGGGGCTCCTACGAGCAGTACTTC. It is translated as CASSTKGGSYEQYF.